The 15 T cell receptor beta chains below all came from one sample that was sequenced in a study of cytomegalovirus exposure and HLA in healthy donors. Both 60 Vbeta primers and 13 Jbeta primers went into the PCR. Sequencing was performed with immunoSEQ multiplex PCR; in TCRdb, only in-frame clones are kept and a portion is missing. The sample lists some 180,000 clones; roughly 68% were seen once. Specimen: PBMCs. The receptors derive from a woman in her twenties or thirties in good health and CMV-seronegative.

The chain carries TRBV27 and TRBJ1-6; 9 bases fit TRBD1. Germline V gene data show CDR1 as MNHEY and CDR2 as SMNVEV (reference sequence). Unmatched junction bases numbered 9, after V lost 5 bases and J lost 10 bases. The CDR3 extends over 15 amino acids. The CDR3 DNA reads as TGTGCCAGCAGTGCCGGGGACAGGGATTGGTCACCCCTCCACTTT. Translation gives CASSAGDRDWSPLHF.

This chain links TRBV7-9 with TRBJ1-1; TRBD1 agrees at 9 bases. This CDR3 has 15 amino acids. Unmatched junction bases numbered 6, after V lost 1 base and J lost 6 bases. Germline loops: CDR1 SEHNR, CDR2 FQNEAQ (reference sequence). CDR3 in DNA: TGTGCCAGCAGCTTAGGGGGGACAGGGTGGCCTGAAGCTTTCTTT. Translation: CASSLGGTGWPEAFF.

CDR3 protein: CASSSKPGTTSETQYF. CDR3 bases: TGTGCCAGCAGCTCGAAACCCGGGACTACCTCAGAGACCCAGTACTTC. The chain couples TRBV11-2 to TRBJ2-5, with 7 bases lining up with TRBD2. The trim removed 4 bases at V and 4 bases at J, leaving 12 bases unmatched. The CDR3 sequence is 16 residues long. CDR1 SGHAT and CDR2 FQNNGV come from the germline V gene.

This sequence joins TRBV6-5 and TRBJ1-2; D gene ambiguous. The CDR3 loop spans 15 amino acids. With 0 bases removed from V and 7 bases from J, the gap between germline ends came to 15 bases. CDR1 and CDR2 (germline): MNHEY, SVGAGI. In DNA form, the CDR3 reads TGTGCCAGCAGTTACTCCTGGACGGACTTAGCTGGCTACACCTTC. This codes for CASSYSWTDLAGYTF.

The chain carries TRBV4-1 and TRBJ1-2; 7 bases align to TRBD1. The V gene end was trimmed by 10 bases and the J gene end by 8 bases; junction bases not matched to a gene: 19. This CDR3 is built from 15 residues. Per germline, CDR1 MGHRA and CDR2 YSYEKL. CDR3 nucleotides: TGCGCCACCCGAGGACAGGAGGCGCCCTCGGGGGGCTACACCTTC. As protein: CATRGQEAPSGGYTF.

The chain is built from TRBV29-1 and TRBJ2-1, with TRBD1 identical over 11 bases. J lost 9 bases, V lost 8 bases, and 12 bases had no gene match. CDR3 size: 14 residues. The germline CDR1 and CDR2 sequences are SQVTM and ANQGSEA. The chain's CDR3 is CSLSGTGGYSEQFF. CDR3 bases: TGCAGCCTCTCCGGGACAGGGGGATATAGTGAGCAGTTCTTC.

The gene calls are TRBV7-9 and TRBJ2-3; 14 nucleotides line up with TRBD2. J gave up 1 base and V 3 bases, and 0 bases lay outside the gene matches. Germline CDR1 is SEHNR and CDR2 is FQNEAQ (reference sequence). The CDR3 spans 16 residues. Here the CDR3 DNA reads TGTGCCAGCAGCTTGGGACTAGCGGGGGGCACAGATACGCAGTATTTT. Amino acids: CASSLGLAGGTDTQYF.

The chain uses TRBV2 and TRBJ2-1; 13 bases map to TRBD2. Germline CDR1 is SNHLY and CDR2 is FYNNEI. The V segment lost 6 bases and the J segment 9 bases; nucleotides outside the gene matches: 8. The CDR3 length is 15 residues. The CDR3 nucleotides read TGTGCCAGCAGGGGGACTAGCGGGACCCTAGGTGAGCAGTTCTTC. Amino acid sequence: CASRGTSGTLGEQFF. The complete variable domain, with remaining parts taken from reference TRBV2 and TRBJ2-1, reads EPEVTQTPSHQVTQMGQEVILRCVPISNHLYFYWYRQILGQKVEFLVSFYNNEISEKSEIFDDQFSVERPDGSNFTLKIRSTKLEDSAMYFCASRGTSGTLGEQFFGPGTRLTVL.

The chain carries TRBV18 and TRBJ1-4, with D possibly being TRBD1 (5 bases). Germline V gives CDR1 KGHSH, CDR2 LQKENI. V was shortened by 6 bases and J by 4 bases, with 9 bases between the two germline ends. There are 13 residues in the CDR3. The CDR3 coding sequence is TGTGCCAGCTCCCTTGACAGTAATGAAAAACTGTTTTTT. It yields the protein CASSLDSNEKLFF.

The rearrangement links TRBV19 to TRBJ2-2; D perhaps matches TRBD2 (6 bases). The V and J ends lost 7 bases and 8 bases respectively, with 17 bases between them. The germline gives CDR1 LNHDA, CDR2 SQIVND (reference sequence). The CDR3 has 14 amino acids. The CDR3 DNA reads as TGTGCCAGTACTACGACTAGTCCCCCTGGGGAGCTGTTTTTT. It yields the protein CASTTTSPPGELFF.

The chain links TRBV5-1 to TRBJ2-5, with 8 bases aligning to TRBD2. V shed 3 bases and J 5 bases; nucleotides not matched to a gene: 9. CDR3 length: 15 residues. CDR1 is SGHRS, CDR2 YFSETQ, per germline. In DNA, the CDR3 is TGCGCCAGCAGCTCCCCCCGGTTAGCGGGGGAGACCCAGTACTTC. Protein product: CASSSPRLAGETQYF.

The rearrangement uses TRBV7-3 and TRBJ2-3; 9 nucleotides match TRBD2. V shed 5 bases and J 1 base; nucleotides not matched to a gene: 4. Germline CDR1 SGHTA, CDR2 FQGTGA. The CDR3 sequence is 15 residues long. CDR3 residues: CASSLQRGGTDTQYF. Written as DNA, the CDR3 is TGTGCCAGCAGCCTCCAGCGGGGGGGCACAGATACGCAGTATTTT.

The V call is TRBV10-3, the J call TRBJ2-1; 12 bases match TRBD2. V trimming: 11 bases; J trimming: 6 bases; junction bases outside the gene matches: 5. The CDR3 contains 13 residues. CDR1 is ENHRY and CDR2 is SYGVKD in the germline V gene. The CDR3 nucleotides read TGTGCCTCACGACTAGCGGGAGTCAATGAGCAGTTCTTC. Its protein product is CASRLAGVNEQFF.

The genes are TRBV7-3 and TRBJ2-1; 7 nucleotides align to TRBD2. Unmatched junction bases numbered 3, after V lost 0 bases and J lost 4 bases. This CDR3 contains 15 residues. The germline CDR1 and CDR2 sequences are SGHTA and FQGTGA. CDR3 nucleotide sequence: TGTGCCAGCAGCTTAACGTCAGCGGGGTACAATGAGCAGTTCTTC. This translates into CASSLTSAGYNEQFF.

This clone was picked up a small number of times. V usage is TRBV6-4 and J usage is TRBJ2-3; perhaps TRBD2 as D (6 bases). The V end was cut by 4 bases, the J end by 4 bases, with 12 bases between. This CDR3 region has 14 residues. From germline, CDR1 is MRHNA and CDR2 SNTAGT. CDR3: CASSGSAGPDTQYF. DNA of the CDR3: TGTGCCAGCAGTGGGTCTGCGGGGCCAGATACGCAGTATTTT.